This T cell receptor (beta chain) was documented in a study of blood T cell repertoires in COVID-19. Across the whole study: In each case, the material was cDNA or gDNA derived from T cells, B-cell-depleted T cells, or PBMCs.

Grouping used clinical history reported by participants in a survey and questionnaire. Profiled with immunoSEQ multiplex PCR; TCRdb holds only in-frame clones, not every one. The table has a few hundred thousand clones, 80% to 90% seen once. The sample comprised PBMCs or T cells enriched from blood (not recorded which). This receptor was identified in a man aged 18-30 years who had recovered from COVID-19.

CDR3 coding DNA: TGTGCCAGCAGCCCAACAGGGAAGAACACTGAAGCTTTCTTT. As protein: CASSPTGKNTEAFF. This chain links TRBV9 with TRBJ1-1; D is possibly TRBD1 (6 bases). Trimming removed 4 bases from V and 1 base from J, with 11 bases in between. The CDR3 has 14 residues. Germline V lookup: CDR1 SGDLS, CDR2 YYNGEE.